This T cell receptor beta chain was sequenced for a study of identifying expanded T cells in peripheral blood. Findings of the study overall: Clone count variance between roughly 2-week samples rose with total template count.

Collection occurred without any documented infections or immune events in donors. Data came from immunoSEQ multiplex PCR; TCRdb stores just in-frame clones and leaves some out. Here the sample spans 97,000 or so clones, approximately 90% being singletons. Trimming took off 4 bases at V and 8 bases at J, with 11 bases between the two ends. Germline V gene sequence: CDR1 MDHEN, CDR2 SYDVKM. The CDR3 is made up of 12 amino acids. Concerning this clone: What it binds is unknown.

The receptor was isolated from a person aged 18-70 years in good health. The sample consisted of blood. V and J are TRBV28 and TRBJ1-1; D might be TRBD1 (5 bases). The CDR3: CASSSGQNEAFF. The CDR3 DNA reads as TGTGCCAGCAGTTCCGGACAAAACGAAGCTTTCTTT.